This T cell receptor (beta chain) was sequenced during a study of tumor-infiltrating lymphocytes in primary liver carcinoma. RNA was extracted from whole blood without cell sorting, alongside germline DNA. The authors made TCR beta cDNA from 500 to 600 ng total RNA with a constant-region primer. Investigators got TCR beta libraries out of three nested multiplex PCR rounds, done with slightly modified ARM-PCR. Forward primers for TRBV1-TRBV30 and a C-beta reverse primer served the first two PCR rounds, at about 10 cycles each. TCRdb independently ran MiXCR on the multiplex PCR reads; one entry per CDR3 protein. The sample includes 150,000 to 200,000 distinct CDR3 sequences, over 50% of them seen just once. This CDR3 has 12 residues. The V end lost 4 bases, the J end lost 10 bases, and 12 bases lay between the germline ends.

The genes are TRBV12-3 or TRBV12-4 and TRBJ2-3; a possible D gene is TRBD2 (5 bases). Sequenced input: peripheral blood. The clonotype was recovered from a man aged 40-50 years with primary liver carcinoma and hepatitis B virus infection. The CDR3 spells CASSYSESAQYF. CDR3 nucleotide sequence: TGTGCCAGCAGTTATAGCGAGTCAGCGCAGTATTTT.